The subject of this entry is one T cell receptor (beta chain). As yet, its antigen is unknown. The record originates from a study of cytomegalovirus exposure and HLA in healthy donors. Study results and limitations: An analysis was carried out later, and it reportedly showed fewer N-insertions in an Asian-associated ancestry cluster than the approximately 710-donor mean. Sequencing likely produced, as an artifact, a cluster of highly shared sequence variants.

Primers: 60 Vbeta forward and 13 Jbeta reverse. The method was immunoSEQ multiplex PCR; TCRdb's version includes in-frame clones alone and lacks a portion of them. The data show fewer than 200,000 clones, with around three quarters seen just once and 0.5% to 0.8% held by the top ten. V shed 6 bases and J shed 4 bases, with 9 bases lying between them. The V gene's germline CDR1 is SEHNR and CDR2 FQNEAQ (reference sequence). This CDR3 comprises 13 residues. The clonotype comes from a boy between 10 and 17 years old in good health and CMV-seronegative. This sequence joins TRBV7-9 and TRBJ1-4, with D unresolved. The sample consisted of PBMCs. In DNA, the CDR3 is TGTGCCAGCAGACGAAACAGTAATGAAAAACTGTTTTTT. Translated, it gives CASRRNSNEKLFF.